This paragraph covers one T cell receptor (beta chain) sequence. The sample comes from a study of siplizumab effects on memory and regulatory T cells. Germline-derived CDR1 and CDR2 are SGHTA and FQGNSA. The CDR3 totals 15 residues. Trimming cost V 1 base and J 4 bases; bases outside gene matches: 3. Some clones are missing from TCRdb's copy, which holds only in-frame ones; the method was immunoSEQ multiplex PCR. The sample holds roughly 100,000 clones, roughly 91% seen once. Sequencing input: non-Treg CD4+ T cells sorted from blood. The source is a human donor in good health. This chain connects TRBV7-2 to TRBJ2-1, with 8 bases identical to TRBD2. The CDR3: CASSLGLASYNEQFF. DNA for the CDR3: TGTGCCAGCAGCTTAGGACTAGCGTCATACAATGAGCAGTTCTTC.